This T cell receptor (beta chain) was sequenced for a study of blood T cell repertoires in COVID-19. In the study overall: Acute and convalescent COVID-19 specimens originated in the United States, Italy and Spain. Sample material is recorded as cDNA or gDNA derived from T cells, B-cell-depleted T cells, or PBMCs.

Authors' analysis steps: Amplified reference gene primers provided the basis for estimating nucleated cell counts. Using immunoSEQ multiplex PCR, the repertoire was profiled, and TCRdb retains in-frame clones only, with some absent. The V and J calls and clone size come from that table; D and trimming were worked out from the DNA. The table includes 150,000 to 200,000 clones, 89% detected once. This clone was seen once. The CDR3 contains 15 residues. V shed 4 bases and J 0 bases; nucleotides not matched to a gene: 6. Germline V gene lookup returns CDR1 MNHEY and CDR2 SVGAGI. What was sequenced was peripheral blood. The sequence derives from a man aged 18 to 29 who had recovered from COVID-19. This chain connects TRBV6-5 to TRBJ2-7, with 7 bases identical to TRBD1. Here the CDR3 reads CASSLSGGSSYEQYF. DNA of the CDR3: TGTGCCAGCAGTTTGTCAGGGGGAAGCTCCTACGAGCAGTACTTC.